Following are 12 T cell receptor beta chains from one sample sequenced in a study of PD-1 blockade in mismatch repair-deficient tumors. Produced via immunoSEQ multiplex PCR; TCRdb's table is partial and in-frame only. The table includes approximately 100,000 clones, 70% to 85% detected once. This specimen was peripheral blood, taken about eight months after starting pembrolizumab. The receptors originated from an adult with mismatch repair-deficient cancer.

The chain is built from TRBV10-1 and TRBJ1-5; unclear D gene. Germline V gene lookup returns CDR1 WNHNN and CDR2 SYGVQD (reference sequence). This CDR3 has 13 residues. The ends were cut back, 0 bases at V and 4 bases at J, with 4 bases in the middle. Here the CDR3 DNA reads TGCGCCAGCAGTGAGTCGCAGAATCAGCCCCAGCATTTT. It translates to CASSESQNQPQHF.

The V gene is TRBV6-1, the J gene TRBJ2-2; D could derive from TRBD1 or TRBD2 (6 bases each). Trimming removed 8 bases at V and 0 bases at J, with 13 bases between. Germline lookup yields CDR1 MNHNS and CDR2 SASEGT. This CDR3 region has 15 residues. CDR3 DNA: TGTGCCAGCCGGCTGGGGGGCGCGAACACCGGGGAGCTGTTTTTT. Its translation is CASRLGGANTGELFF.

Concerning this clone itself: One end of the junction fails to match germline, which may point to a read error. V gene TRBV7-7 combines with J gene TRBJ2-2; 10 bases are a match to TRBD2. Germline-derived CDR1 and CDR2 are SSHAT and FNYEAQ (reference sequence). The CDR3 sequence is 14 residues long. The CDR3: CASSWASGSGELFF. DNA of the CDR3: TGTGCTAGCAGCTGGGCTAGCGGGAGCGGGGAGCTGTTTTTT.

This clone was counted once. The V call is TRBV11-3, the J call TRBJ2-5, with D tentatively TRBD1 (6 bases). This CDR3 is 14 amino acids long. The germline gives CDR1 SGHNT, CDR2 YENEEA. V dropped 5 bases and J dropped 1 base, with 11 bases sitting between them. The CDR3 loop reads CASSLGHFQETQYF. The CDR3 coding sequence is TGTGCCAGCAGCCTGGGACACTTCCAAGAGACCCAGTACTTC. Full variable domain (remainder filled in from reference TRBV11-3 and TRBJ2-5): EAGVVQSPRYKIIEKKQPVAFWCNPISGHNTLYWYLQNLGQGPELLIRYENEEAVDDSQLPKDRFSAERLKGVDSTLKIQPAELGDSAVYLCASSLGHFQETQYFGPGTRLLVL.

The V call is TRBV4-3, the J call TRBJ2-7; TRBD2 aligns across 7 bases. CDR1 and CDR2 (germline): LGHNA, YSLEER. V shed 4 bases and J 1 base; nucleotides not matched to a gene: 7. This CDR3 region has 15 residues. CDR3 nucleotides: TGCGCCAGCAGCCCGTCGGGGGGAAGGTCCTACGAGCAGTACTTC. It translates to CASSPSGGRSYEQYF.

The chain joins TRBV7-8 to TRBJ1-5; perhaps TRBD1 as D (5 bases). Germline V gene data show CDR1 as SGHVS and CDR2 as FQNEAQ. This CDR3 is 13 amino acids long. The germline V and J ends were trimmed by 3 bases and 7 bases, with 10 bases remaining between them. The CDR3 coding sequence is TGTGCCAGCAGCTTCGGGGCTGAACAGCCCCAGCATTTT. Encoded protein: CASSFGAEQPQHF.

This clone has more than one count but fewer than ten. This rearrangement joins TRBV15 to TRBJ2-5; D is uncertain. This CDR3 has 12 amino acids. The germline CDR1 and CDR2 sequences are LNHNV and YYDKDF (reference sequence). V lost 5 bases to trimming and J lost 3 bases, with 7 bases between them. CDR3 sequence (DNA): TGTGCCACCAGCCACCTTAAAGAGACCCAGTACTTC. This translates into CATSHLKETQYF.

There are a few counts of this clone. The CDR3 loop is CASSQNSFSNQPQHF. Here the CDR3 DNA reads TGTGCCAGCAGTCAGAACTCCTTTAGCAATCAGCCCCAGCATTTT. The J gene is TRBJ1-5, the V gene TRBV6-5; D ambiguous. The CDR3 consists of 15 residues. The germline CDR1 and CDR2 sequences are MNHEY and SVGAGI. The V end lost 5 bases, the J end lost 0 bases, and 11 bases lay between the germline ends.

The rearrangement links TRBV9 to TRBJ1-2; a weak D match, TRBD1 (6 bases). V shed 5 bases and J shed 1 base, with 9 bases lying between them. There are 13 residues in the CDR3. Germline CDR1 SGDLS, CDR2 YYNGEE. The CDR3 here is CASRMDSNYGYTF. DNA for the CDR3: TGTGCCAGCAGGATGGACAGTAACTATGGCTACACCTTC.

The CDR3 DNA is TGTGCCAGCAGCTTTACGTTCCACGAGCAGTACTTC. The encoded protein is CASSFTFHEQYF. The rearrangement links TRBV11-3 to TRBJ2-7, with no clear D. This CDR3 region has 12 residues. CDR1 SGHNT and CDR2 YENEEA come from the germline V gene. V gave up 3 bases and J gave up 5 bases, with 8 bases separating them.

This clone was seen just once. In DNA form, the CDR3 reads TGCGCCAGCAGCCAGTCCGGGAGGTTACGATTGGAAAAACTGTTTTTT. Protein sequence: CASSQSGRLRLEKLFF. J is TRBJ1-4 and V is TRBV4-1, with D hard to call. The CDR3 is 16 amino acids. CDR1 and CDR2 (germline): MGHRA, YSYEKL. Trimming cost V 3 bases and J 8 bases, with 19 bases left between them.

The CDR3 DNA reads TGTGCCAGCAGCCAAGAAGGAGTCGCCCGGAGGGATGAGCAGTTCTTC. The encoded protein is CASSQEGVARRDEQFF. The chain combines TRBV4-2 with TRBJ2-1, with D maybe TRBD2 (6 bases). CDR3 length: 16 amino acids. In germline, CDR1 is LGHNA, CDR2 YNFKEQ. Trimming took 0 bases from V and 8 from J, leaving 17 bases between them.